This TCR beta chain emerged from a study of OX40 agonist ivuxolimab in advanced cancers. Clones were sequenced by immunoSEQ multiplex PCR, and TCRdb holds only the in-frame ones, with some missing. Of around 60,000 clones listed, 90% to 95% are singletons. The study's findings and limits: Partly responding patients at 0.1-3.0 mg/kg showed some of the smallest clonal expansion. Expanded clones were, on average, more numerous among CD8+ T cells than CD4+. Both blood CD4+ and CD8+ T cells showed clonal growth by week 6 at 0.1 to 3.0 mg/kg.

With regard to this clone: Its antigen is not identified.

Sampling times: baseline, cycle 4 day 1, cycle 7 day 1. This CDR3 region has 15 residues. Losses at the gene ends were 0 bases for V and 2 bases for J; bases not matched to a gene: 4. Per the germline V gene, CDR1 is SGDLS and CDR2 is YYNGEE. The sample in question was CD4+ or CD8+ T cells sorted from blood, obtained in a trial of the OX40 agonist ivuxolimab. This receptor was identified in an adult with an advanced solid tumor such as melanoma, head and neck, liver or kidney cancer. J is TRBJ2-7 and V is TRBV9; 8 nucleotides agree with TRBD1. The CDR3 loop is CASSVGGTGAYEQYF. The CDR3 DNA is TGTGCCAGCAGCGTAGGCGGGACAGGAGCCTACGAGCAGTACTTC.